Detailed here is one TCR beta chain. What this receptor recognizes is not known. Qualities for individual bases were not recorded, and no much larger clone is one base off. Patients with a history of autoimmune disease or receiving systemic immunosuppression were excluded from the trial. Peripheral blood for TCR sequencing was collected from all dose cohorts at baseline, on cycle 4 day 1, and on cycle 7 day 1. The samples were drawn from a first-in-human, open-label, multicenter phase I dose-escalation trial of ivuxolimab. Adults with locally advanced or metastatic melanoma, renal cell carcinoma, hepatocellular carcinoma or head and neck squamous cell carcinoma were enrolled in the trial. Before TCR sequencing, CD4+ T cells and CD8+ T cells from peripheral blood were sorted into separate populations. The data derive from a study of OX40 agonist ivuxolimab in advanced cancers. For the wider study: The costimulatory receptor OX40 (CD134) was targeted by ivuxolimab, a fully human IgG2 agonistic monoclonal antibody. Peripheral TCRbeta sequencing was intended to test whether TCR sequence diversity was altered and clonal T-cell expansion was caused by ivuxolimab. In the dose-escalation cohort, approximately 80% of patients were male, and the mean age was roughly 56 years with a range of about 20 to 79. Of the 50 to 55 patients in dose escalation, 19 had hepatocellular carcinoma, around 15 had melanoma, 9 had renal cell carcinoma and 9 had head and neck cancer. The paper describes the monotherapy dose-escalation part (N = 52 patients) of the phase I trial of ivuxolimab. Intravenous ivuxolimab was administered to patients every 2 weeks at six dose levels: 0.01, 0.1, 0.3, 1.5, 3 and 10 mg/kg. Prior anti-PD-1, anti-PD-L1 or anti-CTLA-4 therapy was permitted, and checkpoint inhibitors had been received by roughly two fifths of dose-escalation patients. Partial responses were achieved by three dose-escalation patients, of whom one had hepatocellular carcinoma and two had cutaneous melanoma. Paper-wide results and their limitations: In the 0.1-3.0 mg/kg groups, partial responders were among the patients with the lowest normalized peripheral clonal expansion, particularly in CD8+ T cells. Low levels of normalized T-cell clonal expansion were also seen in some nonresponding patients. On average, CD8+ T cells showed more expanded clones than CD4+ T cells after ivuxolimab. Clonal expansion of both CD4+ and CD8+ blood T cells was observed from baseline to week 6 at doses 0.1 to 3.0 mg/kg. The antigen specificity of the peripheral T cells that underwent clonal expansion was not determined.

For sequencing of the TCRbeta CDR3 region, genomic DNA was extracted from the sorted cells. TCRbeta CDR3 regions were sequenced using the immunoSEQ Assay. TCRdb retrieved this table from immuneACCESS and kept in-frame rearrangements only. Not all clones are present; in checked studies, unresolved V genes account for under half, and no reason is known for the remainder. The sample table records under 70,000 clones; approximately 92% of these occur just once. The top ten constitute around 6.5% of the sample. The cysteine opens and the phenylalanine closes a CDR3 of 14 amino acids. Of the read, only the CDR3 DNA is kept; its 42 bases are in frame from base 1. Germline trimming amounts to 5 bases on V and 4 bases on J, with 2 as the count of junction bases outside the gene matches. CDR1 and CDR2, looked up from the germline V gene (reference sequence), are LNHDA and SQIVND.

This sequence uses TRBV19 and TRBJ2-1; TRBD2 aligns with 10 central bases. This TCR was sampled from an adult with an advanced solid tumor such as melanoma, head and neck, liver or kidney cancer. This specimen was CD4+ or CD8+ T cells sorted from blood, taken in a trial of the OX40 agonist ivuxolimab. CDR3 protein: CASSVAGGYNEQFF. The nucleotide sequence reads TGTGCCAGTAGTGTAGCGGGAGGATACAATGAGCAGTTCTTC.